This T cell receptor beta chain was sequenced in a study of T-cell memory formation after mild COVID-19. The CDR3 is 17 residues long. V shed 3 bases and J 10 bases; nucleotides not matched to a gene: 16. Findings of the study overall: A second wave of clones peaked on day 37, and their SARS-CoV-2 specificity went unconfirmed. Day 15 to 85 contractors were CD4/CD8 balanced; later expanders leaned CD4+.

MiXCR, run by TCRdb on the 5' RACE reads, gives a single entry per CDR3 protein. The sample holds approximately 100,000 distinct CDR3 sequences; under 15% are singletons and the top ten take more than 25%. For this clonotype: Antigen specificity is unknown.

The rearrangement links TRBV12-3 or TRBV12-4 to TRBJ2-1; 9 bases are shared with TRBD2. Sequenced input: PBMCs or a T cell subset sorted from them (not recorded which). This receptor was taken from an adult woman who had mild COVID-19 (a few samples of this study predate the infection). Cell type and time point are not known. CDR3 amino acids: CASSLPTPGLAIREQFF. The CDR3 DNA is TGTGCCAGCAGTTTGCCTACCCCGGGACTAGCAATAAGGGAGCAGTTCTTC.